This T cell receptor (beta chain) was sequenced in a study of Tregs in tolerant kidney transplant recipients. In the study overall: The nonmyeloablative bone marrow transplants came from related graft donors, with transient mixed chimerism.

Germline CDR1 and CDR2: SGHVS and FQNEAQ. CDR3 length: 15 amino acids. V was pared by 1 base and J by 0 bases, with 7 bases between. With respect to this clone: What it binds is unknown.

Unstimulated regulatory T cells (CD4+CD25+CD127-), CD4+CD25- non-regulatory cells, CD4 and CD8 cells were FACS-sorted from thawed PBMCs. Whole-study findings and limits: Activated donor B cell expansion appeared to reveal the most relevant donor-specific TCRbeta repertoire.

Assay: immunoSEQ multiplex PCR; the TCRdb copy retains only in-frame clones and omits some. The sample contains approximately 69,000 clones, less than 90% of which appear only once. The sequenced sample was CD4+ T cells from blood, obtained before the transplant. This sequence originates from a human donor who received a combined kidney and bone marrow transplant. This rearrangement joins TRBV7-8 to TRBJ2-4, with no clear D. The CDR3 spells CASSLVQLAKNIQYF. The CDR3 coding sequence is TGTGCCAGCAGCTTAGTACAGCTAGCCAAAAACATTCAGTACTTC.